The 2 T cell receptor beta chains reported below all come from one sample, sequenced in a study of regulatory T cells in long-lasting Graves disease. Arm-PCR of CDR3 regions and iRepertoire HTBI primers were the basis on which TCR beta libraries were built. TCRdb re-derived calls from the multiplex PCR reads in MiXCR, one entry per CDR3 protein. There are a few hundred thousand distinct CDR3 sequences in the sample; over 15% occur only once, and about 32% lies in the top ten. As for time point: newly diagnosed GD, antithyroid drugs for less than 3 months. The TCR library used RNA extracted from PBMCs. These data also featured in a second study, about T cells in Graves' hyperthyroidism and ophthalmopathy.

The source was peripheral blood mononuclear cells (PBMCs), collected at new diagnosis, from a patient treated with antithyroid drugs. Source of these receptors: a man aged 35-49 years with Graves disease.

This clonotype was recorded at least ten times. The rearrangement joins TRBV15 to TRBJ1-1; 9 bases are a match to TRBD1. V lost 1 base and J lost 0; bases outside the gene matches: 3. CDR3 length: 16 amino acids. Germline V gene lookup returns CDR1 LNHNV and CDR2 YYDKDF (reference sequence). CDR3 protein: CATSRGGTGMNTEAFF. The CDR3 DNA is TGTGCCACCAGCAGAGGGGGGACAGGGATGAACACTGAAGCTTTCTTT.

This clonotype turned up a few times. V and J are TRBV5-1 and TRBJ1-1; D is possibly TRBD1 (5 bases). From germline, CDR1 is SGHRS and CDR2 YFSETQ. The V end was cut by 7 bases, the J end by 4 bases, with 17 bases between. CDR3 length equals 14 residues. CDR3 region: CASRFERGSTEAFF. CDR3 in DNA: TGCGCCAGCCGATTCGAGAGGGGCAGCACTGAAGCTTTCTTT.